Included here is one T cell receptor (beta chain) sequence, with context. These data come from a study of OX40 agonist ivuxolimab in advanced cancers. At the level of the study: Dose-escalation patients suffered from hepatocellular carcinoma, melanoma, renal cell or head and neck cancer.

Germline V lookup: CDR1 SGHRS, CDR2 YFSETQ. This CDR3 is 16 amino acids long. V lost 2 bases and J lost 5; bases outside the gene matches: 6. Clones were read by immunoSEQ multiplex PCR, and TCRdb kept only the in-frame ones, dropping some. The table shows approximately 130,000 clones, with approximately 90% occurring only once. The input for sequencing was CD4+ or CD8+ T cells sorted from blood, taken in a trial of the OX40 agonist ivuxolimab. This TCR was sampled from an adult with an advanced solid tumor such as melanoma, head and neck, liver or kidney cancer. This rearrangement joins TRBV5-1 to TRBJ2-1; TRBD2 aligns across 11 bases. CDR3 nucleotides: TGCGCCAGCAGCTTTAGCGGGAGGGCCAGGAACAATGAGCAGTTCTTC. It is translated as CASSFSGRARNNEQFF.